This entry features one T cell receptor (beta chain) sequence. Its antigen is not yet known. No much larger clonotype is one base removed from it; base qualities were not supplied. The library was obtained by 5' RACE. These reads were obtained on an Illumina HiSeq 2500. A second 7 to 11 cycle PCR used a sample-barcoded 5' primer and a J-beta primer mix. A template-switch 5' adaptor carrying 12 random nucleotides introduced a unique molecular identifier onto each TCR beta cDNA molecule. Each sample yielded at least 2.5 million CDR3-containing paired-end reads. First-strand cDNA was synthesized from all RNA with the Mint cDNA synthesis kit, primed by a TRBC-specific oligonucleotide. Following uracil-DNA glycosylase treatment, a first 18-cycle PCR with universal primers M1SS and BC2_uni_R was performed on all cDNA. Processing in the source paper ran as follows. Each sample was normalized by randomly selecting 1 million high-quality reads, each carrying a distinct molecular identifier. Instead of being binned into consensus sequences, reads with shared molecular identifiers were discarded. CDR3 identification, clonotype clustering and error correction used MiTCR with a Q25 quality threshold and the strictest error-elimination algorithm. A nonparametric unseen species model with Euler transformation was used to estimate lower-bound total TCR beta diversity. The raw public data were reprocessed by TCRdb itself: fastp quality trimming at Q25, MiXCR clonotype calling, in-frame beta chains only. Every distinct CDR3 protein forms one entry, paired with its most common genes and DNA. For this entry, the V and J calls and clone size follow TCRdb and not the study's own pipeline. Here the sample has fewer than 2,000,000 distinct CDR3 sequences; 34% occur a single time. The ten most abundant clones make up approximately 10% of the sample.

The donors were about 40 Caucasian individuals from Russia, aged roughly 6 to 100 years, who were systemically healthy. Roughly 10 milliliters of peripheral blood were collected from each donor into EDTA-treated Vacutainer tubes. Ficoll-Paque density-gradient centrifugation was used to isolate PBMCs, with at least 6 million per sample. Total RNA, at least 6 micrograms per sample, was extracted from PBMCs with Trizol reagent. For every donor, flow cytometry on a PBMC aliquot measured the percentage of naive CD45RAhigh/CD27high T cells. From its cysteine to its phenylalanine, the CDR3 spans 15 amino acids. Of all the DNA, just the CDR3 is kept, 45 bases in frame from base 1. The germline V gene (reference sequence) supplies CDR1 PRHDT and CDR2 FYEKMQ. V loses 6 bases, J loses 5 bases, and the germline ends lie 19 bases apart. The data belong to a study of blood T cells in healthy people across ages (dated by TCRdb to 2015 to 2017). Regarding the research as a whole: In model experiments, roughly one uniquely barcoded TCR beta cDNA molecule per two T cells was captured by template switching. To track age-related changes in TCR beta repertoire diversity, the study relied on deep sequencing normalized with unique cDNA molecular identifiers. Four age groups were formed from the donors: young (average approximately 15 years), middle-aged (around 39), aged (over 55) and long-lived (more than 75). To avoid experimental bias, donors of different ages were randomly spread across the sequencing lanes. For two donors (one aged 18 to 29 and one aged 80 or older), the study analyzed two additional independent replicas of 1 million unique cDNA reads from the same blood draw.

The study at large found these results: The long-lived group showed more naive CD4+ T cells, fewer expanded clones and increased TCR diversity than the aged group, suggesting age selection. Since profiling was done on bulk unsorted PBMCs, naive and antigen-experienced compartments could not be conclusively compared. Estimates of total diversity based on one million sequenced T cells were considered lower bounds and underestimates. The CMV infection status of donors was not known, potentially confounding age-related changes in expanded clonotypes. Observed TCR beta diversity per million T cells fell roughly linearly with age, and a significant reduction was already apparent by age roughly 40. The percentage of naive T cells measured by flow cytometry correlated strongly with observed TCR beta diversity.

This receptor was taken from a woman between 25 and 40 years old in good health. Here the chain combines TRBV13 and TRBJ1-1; D gene: possibly TRBD1, on 5 matching bases. Sample: blood. The CDR3 corresponds to CASRSVRVGRTEAFF. The base sequence is TGTGCCAGCAGGTCTGTCAGGGTAGGTCGGACTGAAGCTTTCTTT.